This T cell receptor (beta chain) was observed in a study of cytomegalovirus exposure and HLA in healthy donors. About the study: There were approximately 400 genotyped donors. Of these, about 86% fell in the genetic ancestry cluster associated with self-reported Caucasian donors.

Germline trimming cut 7 bases from V and 8 bases from J; bases unmatched to any gene: 10. The germline V gene encodes CDR1 LNHDA and CDR2 SQIVND (reference sequence). The CDR3 runs 13 residues. The PCR employed 60 Vbeta primers together with 13 Jbeta primers. This table comes from immunoSEQ multiplex PCR, and its TCRdb copy is limited to in-frame clones, with some not included. The sample holds some 140,000 clones, 80% seen once. Each donor was nominally healthy when sampled (though unrecorded immune exposures were likely). Source material: PBMCs. The chain is built from TRBV19 and TRBJ1-2, with 7 bases matching TRBD1. The sequence came from a man under 40 in good health and CMV-seropositive. Here the CDR3 DNA reads TGTGCCAGTAAGCGACAGGGCTCCTGCGGCTACACCTTC. Encoded protein: CASKRQGSCGYTF.